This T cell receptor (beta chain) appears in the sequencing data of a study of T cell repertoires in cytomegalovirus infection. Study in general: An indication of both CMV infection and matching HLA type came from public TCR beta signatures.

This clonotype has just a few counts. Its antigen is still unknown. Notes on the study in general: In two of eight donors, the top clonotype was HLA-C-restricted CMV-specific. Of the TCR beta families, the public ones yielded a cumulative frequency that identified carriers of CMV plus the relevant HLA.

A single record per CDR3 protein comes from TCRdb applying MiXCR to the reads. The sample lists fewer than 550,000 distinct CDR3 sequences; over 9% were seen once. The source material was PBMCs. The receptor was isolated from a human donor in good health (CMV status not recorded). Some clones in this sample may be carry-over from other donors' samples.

The CDR3 sequence: CASSRIDQETQYF. CDR3 DNA sequence: TGTGCCAGCAGCCGCATCGATCAAGAGACCCAGTACTTC. The chain combines TRBV11-2 with TRBJ2-5, with D uncertain. Trimming stripped 5 bases from V and 2 bases from J, with 9 bases between. The CDR3 totals 13 residues. CDR1 and CDR2 (germline): SGHAT, FQNNGV.